This passage covers 17 T cell receptor beta chains from one sample sequenced in a study of response to subunit inactivated influenza vaccine. MiXCR was run by TCRdb on the RT-PCR reads, yielding one entry per CDR3 protein. The sample carries about 540,000 distinct CDR3 sequences, under 30% recorded once. This sample was shared with a second study, whose subject was T cells expressing NK-cell markers. That source notes: As the method of synthesis, 5'RACE template switching with UMIs yielded TCR beta cDNA.

The sample here was CD4+ T cells sorted from PBMCs, taken 11 to 12 days after vaccination. These receptors came from a man aged 50 to 59 who received an inactivated influenza vaccine.

This clonotype was counted only a few times. The V and J genes are TRBV5-1 and TRBJ2-7; no firm D call. This CDR3 region has 13 residues. CDR1 SGHRS and CDR2 YFSETQ come from the germline V gene. V shed 5 bases and J shed 1 base, with 10 bases lying between them. CDR3 region: CASRMPESYEQYF. For the CDR3, the DNA is TGCGCCAGCAGAATGCCGGAGTCCTACGAGCAGTACTTC.

This clonotype was counted ten times or more. The chain carries TRBV7-2 and TRBJ2-1; 7 bases fit TRBD1. Trimming cost V 0 bases and J 9 bases; bases outside gene matches: 5. The V gene's germline CDR1 is SGHTA and CDR2 FQGNSA. This CDR3 comprises 14 residues. The CDR3 DNA reads TGTGCCAGCAGCTTAGCGAGACAGGGTGTTGAGCAGTTCTTC. Translating gives CASSLARQGVEQFF.

This chain joins TRBV5-6 and TRBJ2-1; tentatively, D is TRBD1 or TRBD2 (6 bases each). CDR1 and CDR2 from the germline V gene are SGHDT and YYEEEE. CDR3 length: 15 residues. The V and J ends lost 6 bases and 4 bases respectively, with 17 bases between them. CDR3 in DNA: TGTGCCAGCAACCGGGGGCGCTCACTATACAATGAGCAGTTCTTC. This encodes CASNRGRSLYNEQFF.

There are a few counts of this clonotype. The rearrangement links TRBV7-2 to TRBJ1-1, with a tentative D call TRBD1 (5 bases). Germline V gene lookup returns CDR1 SGHTA and CDR2 FQGNSA. The CDR3 is 14 residues long. Trimming cost V 7 bases and J 1 base, with 13 bases left between them. CDR3 in amino acids: CASMVRGGNTEAFF. The CDR3 DNA follows: TGTGCCAGCATGGTCCGGGGGGGGAACACTGAAGCTTTCTTT.

This clonotype was seen more than once but under ten times. The CDR3 reads CAISDGGTQPQHF. The CDR3 DNA is TGTGCCATCAGTGACGGGGGGACGCAGCCCCAGCATTTT. The J gene is TRBJ1-5, the V gene TRBV10-3; TRBD1 is a possible D gene (5 bases). There are 13 residues in the CDR3. In germline, CDR1 is ENHRY, CDR2 SYGVKD. V lost 3 bases and J 7 bases, leaving 10 bases between the germline ends.

The chain links TRBV10-3 to TRBJ2-1, with D perhaps TRBD2 (7 bases). CDR3 length equals 16 residues. Germline V gene data show CDR1 as ENHRY and CDR2 as SYGVKD. The ends were cut back, 3 bases at V and 4 bases at J, with 16 bases in the middle. This CDR3 reads CAISDVGGRIYNEQFF. DNA of the CDR3: TGTGCCATCAGTGACGTCGGGGGGCGCATATACAATGAGCAGTTCTTC.

This rearrangement joins TRBV9 to TRBJ1-4; a weak D match, TRBD1 (6 bases). CDR1 and CDR2 from the germline V gene are SGDLS and YYNGEE. The CDR3 totals 15 residues. V dropped 3 bases and J dropped 4 bases, with 13 bases sitting between them. The CDR3 is CASSASQGYNEKLFF. The CDR3 DNA follows: TGTGCCAGCAGCGCCTCACAGGGCTATAATGAAAAACTGTTTTTT.

This clonotype was observed a few times. The J gene is TRBJ2-1, the V gene TRBV2; D is unclear. This CDR3 has 14 residues. Trimming removed 6 bases at V and 0 bases at J, with 9 bases between. Germline loops: CDR1 SNHLY, CDR2 FYNNEI. CDR3 nucleotide sequence: TGTGCCAGCAGAGACGGGCCCTCCTACAATGAGCAGTTCTTC. Its protein is CASRDGPSYNEQFF.

The genes are TRBV7-6 and TRBJ1-1; D may be TRBD1 (5 bases). The CDR3 runs to 13 residues. V lost 5 bases and J lost 6, with 13 bases in between. Germline V gene data show CDR1 as SGHVS and CDR2 as FNYEAQ. CDR3 coding DNA: TGTGCCAGCAGCAAGCAGGGAGTTGCTGAAGCTTTCTTT. This encodes CASSKQGVAEAFF.

In this sample, this clonotype turned up a few times. This rearrangement joins TRBV3-1 to TRBJ1-1; D is unclear. The CDR3 covers 13 residues. Germline CDR1 and CDR2: LGHDT and YNNKEL (reference sequence). The germline V and J ends were trimmed by 2 bases and 12 bases, with 16 bases remaining between them. CDR3 nucleotides: TGTGCCAGCAGCCAATCGCGGGTAGGAAAAACTTTCTTT. Translation: CASSQSRVGKTFF.

Many counts were recorded for this clonotype. The chain recombines TRBV6-4 with TRBJ2-3; 7 positions match TRBD2. In germline, CDR1 is MRHNA, CDR2 SNTAGT. V was clipped by 8 bases and J by 2 bases; unmatched bases: 4. CDR3 length: 13 residues. The CDR3 coding sequence is TGTGCCAGCGGAGCGGGGCACACAGATACGCAGTATTTT. The encoded protein is CASGAGHTDTQYF.

This chain uses TRBV11-3 with TRBJ1-5, with a tentative D call TRBD1 (5 bases). Trimming took off 1 base at V and 4 bases at J, with 11 bases between the two ends. This CDR3 has 15 amino acids. Germline V lookup: CDR1 SGHNT, CDR2 YENEEA. CDR3 DNA: TGTGCCAGCAGCTTAGTTGGGGGTCAGAATCAGCCCCAGCATTTT. Translation: CASSLVGGQNQPQHF.

The gene calls are TRBV5-1 and TRBJ2-7, with 7 positions matching TRBD1. The CDR3 is 16 amino acids. Per germline, CDR1 SGHRS and CDR2 YFSETQ. V lost 3 bases to trimming and J lost 4 bases; unmatched junction nucleotides: 13. The CDR3 sequence: CASSSARDRAKYEQYF. The CDR3 coding sequence is TGCGCCAGCAGCTCAGCCCGTGACAGGGCGAAGTACGAGCAGTACTTC. Based on the CDR3 plus reference TRBV5-1 and TRBJ2-7, the full variable domain is KAGVTQTPRYLIKTRGQQVTLSCSPISGHRSVSWYQQTPGQGLQFLFEYFSETQRNKGNFPGRFSGRQFSNSRSEMNVSTLELGDSALYLCASSSARDRAKYEQYFGPGTRLTVT.

This sequence joins TRBV4-2 and TRBJ2-6, with D perhaps given as TRBD1 or TRBD2 (5 bases each). V was pared by 4 bases and J by 0 bases, with 13 bases between. Germline CDR1 and CDR2: LGHNA and YNFKEQ. The CDR3 is 17 residues long. The CDR3 sequence is CASSRDGAFSGANVLTF. CDR3 bases: TGTGCCAGCAGCCGGGACGGAGCTTTCTCTGGGGCCAACGTCCTGACTTTC.

This clonotype was found many times. The chain couples TRBV12-3 or TRBV12-4 to TRBJ2-7; 7 nucleotides line up with TRBD1. There are 15 residues in the CDR3. Trimming took 3 bases from V and 6 from J; bases not matched to a gene: 11. CDR3: CASSLNVHTGAEQYF. The CDR3 DNA follows: TGTGCCAGCAGTTTGAATGTTCACACAGGGGCCGAGCAGTACTTC.

This clonotype was seen at least ten times. This CDR3 reads CASSFTSGRASDTQYF. CDR3 nucleotides: TGTGCCAGCAGCTTTACTAGCGGGAGGGCCTCAGATACGCAGTATTTT. This sequence joins TRBV11-2 and TRBJ2-3; the match to TRBD2 covers 13 bases. Germline V CDR1 and CDR2: SGHAT, FQNNGV. The ends lost 3 bases at V and 4 bases at J; junction bases unmatched: 4. CDR3 size: 16 residues.

This clonotype appeared a few times. The chain uses TRBV7-9 and TRBJ2-7; D not resolved. The V gene lost 4 bases and the J gene lost 3 bases, with 16 bases spanning the gap. Germline V gene data show CDR1 as SEHNR and CDR2 as FQNEAQ (reference sequence). CDR3 length equals 15 residues. The chain's CDR3 is CASSSVVGSDYEQYF. In nucleotides, the CDR3 is TGTGCCAGCAGCTCCGTCGTGGGATCCGACTACGAGCAGTACTTC.